These T cell receptor beta chains were read from a single sample in a study of blood T cell repertoires in COVID-19. Clones were sequenced by immunoSEQ multiplex PCR, and TCRdb holds only the in-frame ones, with some missing. The sample records 95,000 to 100,000 clones, around 92% being singletons. The sample comprised peripheral blood. The receptors originated from a man between 45 and 60 years old with active COVID-19. Both conserved end residues are part of each CDR3. Fields, in order: J gene, D gene, V gene, clone size, CDR3 DNA, CDR3 protein. The D gene is left open where the match is weak. Clone size is stated in some rows and not others, as once, few, many or a class when expanded.

J gene: TRBJ2-5
D gene: NA
V gene: TRBV6-5
clone size: NA
CDR3 DNA: TGTGCCAGCAGCCGGTACCAAGAGACCCAGTACTTC
CDR3 protein: CASSRYQETQYF

J gene: TRBJ1-3
D gene: TRBD1
V gene: TRBV3-1/TRBV3-2
clone size: NA
CDR3 DNA: TGTGCCAGCAGCCCCAGGACAGGGGATTCCTCTGGAAACACCATATATTTT
CDR3 protein: CASSPRTGDSSGNTIYF

J gene: TRBJ1-2
D gene: TRBD1
V gene: TRBV11-2
clone size: NA
CDR3 DNA: TGTGCCAGCAGCTTAGTAACAGGGGCAAACTATGGCTACACCTTC
CDR3 protein: CASSLVTGANYGYTF

J gene: TRBJ1-5
D gene: TRBD1
V gene: TRBV19
clone size: NA
CDR3 DNA: TGTGCCAGTAGTGTGGACAGGGATTCACGTATGGGGACCAATCAGCCCCAGCATTTT
CDR3 protein: CASSVDRDSRMGTNQPQHF

J gene: TRBJ1-1
D gene: TRBD1
V gene: TRBV28
clone size: once
CDR3 DNA: TGTGCCAGCAGTCCCTGGGGGACAGGGGGCCGGGGGGTCACTGAAGCTTTCTTT
CDR3 protein: CASSPWGTGGRGVTEAFF

J gene: TRBJ1-2
D gene: NA
V gene: TRBV7-8
clone size: NA
CDR3 DNA: TGTGCCAGCAGCCCCCAGGACAGTCTTACAAACTATGGCTACACCTTC
CDR3 protein: CASSPQDSLTNYGYTF

J gene: TRBJ1-6
D gene: NA
V gene: TRBV6-5
clone size: NA
CDR3 DNA: TGTGCCAGCATGGCCCAAAATTCACCCCTCCACTTT
CDR3 protein: CASMAQNSPLHF

J gene: TRBJ2-7
D gene: NA
V gene: TRBV6-1
clone size: NA
CDR3 DNA: TGTGCCAGCAGTGAAGCGCGGAGTCCTTTCTACGAGCAGTACTTC
CDR3 protein: CASSEARSPFYEQYF

J gene: TRBJ1-1
D gene: NA
V gene: TRBV5-1
clone size: NA
CDR3 DNA: TGCGCCAGCACGGACAGCCTAGGGACTGAAGCTTTCTTT
CDR3 protein: CASTDSLGTEAFF

J gene: TRBJ1-2
D gene: NA
V gene: TRBV5-1
clone size: NA
CDR3 DNA: TGCGCCAGCAGCTTGCTCCTACAGGGCACAGACAACTATGGCTACACCTTC
CDR3 protein: CASSLLLQGTDNYGYTF

J gene: TRBJ2-7
D gene: NA
V gene: TRBV7-9
clone size: NA
CDR3 DNA: TGTGCCAGCAGCTTCGCTATAGGGAGCTCCTACGAGCAGTACTTC
CDR3 protein: CASSFAIGSSYEQYF

J gene: TRBJ1-2
D gene: NA
V gene: TRBV5-4
clone size: NA
CDR3 DNA: TGTGCCAGCAGCTCGGGGTTGTACAGTCCCGCTAACTATGGCTACACCTTC
CDR3 protein: CASSSGLYSPANYGYTF

J gene: TRBJ2-7
D gene: TRBD2
V gene: TRBV11-2
clone size: NA
CDR3 DNA: TGTGCCAGCAGCCGAATAGCGGGAGAGAGGGGCGAGCAGTACTTC
CDR3 protein: CASSRIAGERGEQYF